This T cell receptor (beta chain) was identified in a study of CD8 T cells in ankylosing spondylitis. This clonotype was seen only a few times. What it recognizes is unknown. The CDR3 is 18 amino acids. CDR1 is SGHRS, CDR2 YFSETQ, per germline. The junction had 9 bases not matched to a gene; V was cut back by 4 bases and J by 3 bases. General study points: Reportedly, disease-linked clones are significantly enriched in ankylosing spondylitis patients' matched synovial fluid. Some of these motif variants have turned up before, in reports on reactive arthritis synovial fluid and blood. For ankylosing spondylitis blood, a TCR beta motif of under 10 highly homologous variants appeared characteristic.

5'-RACE, quantitative and with molecular barcodes, yielded the TCR beta libraries. TCRdb reprocessed the 5' RACE reads via MiXCR and lists one record per CDR3 protein. The data show 100,000 to 150,000 distinct CDR3 sequences, 9.3% seen once. The material sequenced was blood, either unsorted or a sorted T cell fraction (not recorded which). The chain joins TRBV5-1 to TRBJ2-6, with 11 bases matching TRBD2. This sequence originates from a male donor with ankylosing spondylitis or in good health (not recorded which). Written as DNA, the CDR3 is TGCGCCAGCAGCCCGACCCCTAGCGGGAGGATTGGGGCCAACGTCCTGACTTTC. This codes for CASSPTPSGRIGANVLTF.